The clone carrying this T cell receptor (beta chain) was counted at least ten times. What it binds is not known. This specimen comes from a study of tumor and adjacent non-tumor tissue in lung cancer. As for the study in general: There were some 12 adenocarcinoma, a couple of squamous cell carcinoma and 1 small cell lung cancer cases. Study-wide findings and caveats: Top 100 clones took a larger repertoire share in normal lung. Significantly higher TCR diversity was found in tumor than normal lung.

The V gene's germline CDR1 is PRHDT and CDR2 FYEKMQ (reference sequence). V shed 3 bases and J shed 0 bases, with 9 bases lying between them. The CDR3 contains 15 residues. The library came from three nested PCR rounds adapted from ARM-PCR protocols. TCRdb reprocessed the multiplex PCR reads via MiXCR and lists one record per CDR3 protein. Of around 80,000 distinct CDR3 sequences in the sample, approximately 80% are singletons; the top ten hold approximately 55%. This sample's RNA came from whole unsorted tissue. More than 3 cm separated this lung sample from the edge of the tumor. Sample: distant non-tumor lung tissue. The chain combines TRBV13 with TRBJ2-1, with D uncertain. This TCR came from a man aged 55-75 years with non-small cell lung cancer. The CDR3 DNA is TGTGCCAGCAGCTTTGATATCAGCTCCTACAATGAGCAGTTCTTC. Translating gives CASSFDISSYNEQFF.